The text below deals with one T cell receptor beta chain. Its specificity is not known. Time point here: blood 4 weeks post-SBRT, at nephrectomy. As for treatment: 15 Gy SBRT to primary tumor, nephrectomy 4 weeks later. Nephrectomy followed 15 Gy stereotactic body radiation by 4 weeks. Serial blood draws occurred at baseline and 2 and 4 weeks post-SBRT. The patient's renal cell carcinoma had clear cell pathology. The data were taken from a study of radiation and T cells in renal cell carcinoma. Germline-derived CDR1 and CDR2 are SEHNR and FQNEAQ (reference sequence). CDR3 length equals 13 residues. With 4 bases removed from V and 4 bases from J, the gap between germline ends came to 10 bases. The repertoire was sequenced with immunoSEQ multiplex PCR; TCRdb's copy has only in-frame clones and lacks some. The sample has about 77,000 clones; 83% are singletons. Study-level findings and limits: In blood, top tumor clones expanded by 2 weeks, shrinking by 4.

V usage is TRBV7-9 and J usage is TRBJ1-1, with no clear D. The source material was blood, sampled from a patient whose treatment included radiotherapy and nephrectomy. The clonotype was recovered from an older woman with renal cell carcinoma. The CDR3 protein is CASSSQRSTEAFF. CDR3 sequence (DNA): TGTGCCAGCAGCTCTCAACGCTCCACTGAAGCTTTCTTT.